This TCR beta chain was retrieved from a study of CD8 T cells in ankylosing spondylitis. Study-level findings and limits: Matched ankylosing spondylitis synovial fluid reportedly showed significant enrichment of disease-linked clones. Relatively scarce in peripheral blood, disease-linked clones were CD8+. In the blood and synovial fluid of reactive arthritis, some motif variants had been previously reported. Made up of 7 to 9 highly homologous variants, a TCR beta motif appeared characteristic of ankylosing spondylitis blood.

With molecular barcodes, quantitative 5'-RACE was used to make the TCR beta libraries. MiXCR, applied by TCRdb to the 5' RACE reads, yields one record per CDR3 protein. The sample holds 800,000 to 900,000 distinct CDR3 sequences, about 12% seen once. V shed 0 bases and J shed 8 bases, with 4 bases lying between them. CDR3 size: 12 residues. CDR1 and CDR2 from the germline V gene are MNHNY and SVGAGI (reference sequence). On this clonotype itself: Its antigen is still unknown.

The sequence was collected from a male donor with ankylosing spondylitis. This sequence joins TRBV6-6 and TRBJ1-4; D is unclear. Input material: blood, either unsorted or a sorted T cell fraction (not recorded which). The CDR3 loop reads CASSYSREKLFF. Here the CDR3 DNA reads TGTGCCAGCAGTTACTCCAGGGAAAAACTGTTTTTT.